The rows below give T cell receptor beta chains drawn from one sample of a study of shared clonotypes between healthy human individuals. Measured with immunoSEQ multiplex PCR; TCRdb has only the in-frame clones, and not every one. The sample records about 2 million clones, less than 95% being singletons. Input material: naive CD8+ T cells sorted from blood. The receptors were gathered from a man aged 18 to 29 in good health. Both conserved end residues are part of each CDR3. The D gene is left open where the match is weak. Part of the rows lack a size; the others show once, few, many or a class for expanded clones.

CDR3 length,J gene,D gene,clone size,V gene,CDR3 protein,CDR3 DNA
16,TRBJ1-2,.,.,TRBV19,CASSIMRGNPDDGYTF,TGTGCCAGTAGTATCATGAGGGGGAACCCAGACGACGGCTACACCTTC
14,TRBJ1-2,TRBD1,.,TRBV27,CASSATGGAGGYTF,TGTGCCAGCAGTGCGACAGGGGGCGCGGGTGGCTACACCTTC
16,TRBJ2-1,TRBD2,.,TRBV10-1,CASSEGGGISYNEQFF,TGCGCCAGCAGTGAGGGCGGGGGGATCTCCTACAATGAGCAGTTCTTC
14,TRBJ1-4,.,.,TRBV11-2,CASSKTATNEKLFF,TGTGCCAGCAGCAAAACAGCAACTAATGAAAAACTGTTTTTT
17,TRBJ2-3,TRBD2,.,TRBV2,CASSEDGGYGSTDTQYF,TGTGCCAGCAGTGAAGACGGGGGGTATGGGAGCACAGATACGCAGTATTTT
14,TRBJ1-5,.,.,TRBV7-9,CASSTVGGNQPQHF,TGTGCCAGCAGCACGGTGGGGGGCAATCAGCCCCAGCATTTT
15,TRBJ2-5,.,few,TRBV7-2,CASSLVDGRQETQYF,TGTGCCAGCAGCTTAGTGGACGGACGCCAAGAGACCCAGTACTTC
13,TRBJ2-7,.,.,TRBV4-1,CASSQVGSYEQYF,TGCGCCAGCAGCCAAGTTGGGTCTTACGAGCAGTACTTC
15,TRBJ1-5,.,.,TRBV2,CASSEVQGPNQPQHF,TGTGCCAGCAGTGAAGTACAGGGCCCAAATCAGCCCCAGCATTTT
18,TRBJ2-1,TRBD2,once,TRBV9,CASSEPGTSGRGSDEQFF,TGTGCCAGCAGCGAACCCGGGACTAGCGGGAGGGGGTCGGATGAGCAGTTCTTC
13,TRBJ1-1,TRBD1,.,TRBV11-2,CASSQTGGTEAFF,TGTGCCAGCAGCCAGACAGGGGGCACTGAAGCTTTCTTT
13,TRBJ2-7,TRBD2,.,TRBV30,CAWSGGVTYEQYF,TGTGCCTGGTCGGGGGGAGTCACCTACGAGCAGTACTTC
14,TRBJ1-1,TRBD1,.,TRBV2,CASISTGESAEAFF,TGTGCCAGCATCTCGACAGGGGAGAGCGCTGAAGCTTTCTTT
16,TRBJ2-6,.,.,TRBV5-1,CASSITGEVGANVLTF,TGCGCCAGCAGCATAACAGGGGAGGTTGGGGCCAACGTCCTGACTTTC
15,TRBJ2-7,TRBD2,.,TRBV7-2,CASSPGLAFAEEQYF,TGTGCCAGCAGCCCGGGACTAGCGTTCGCTGAGGAGCAGTACTTC
16,TRBJ2-5,TRBD2,.,TRBV13,CASSLWASGKEETQYF,TGTGCCAGCAGCTTGTGGGCTAGCGGGAAGGAAGAGACCCAGTACTTC
14,TRBJ2-7,.,.,TRBV4-1,CASSQDAFSYEQYF,TGCGCCAGCAGCCAAGACGCCTTTTCCTACGAGCAGTACTTC
13,TRBJ1-1,.,.,TRBV30,CAWSPQGNTEAFF,TGTGCCTGGAGTCCACAGGGGAACACTGAAGCTTTCTTT
14,TRBJ2-7,.,.,TRBV27,CASSLSGGSYEQYF,TGTGCCAGCAGTTTATCGGGAGGTTCCTACGAGCAGTACTTC
16,TRBJ2-7,TRBD2,.,TRBV6-6,CASSLTQAGGSYEQYF,TGTGCCAGCAGTCTCACACAAGCGGGAGGGTCCTACGAGCAGTACTTC
16,TRBJ2-3,.,.,TRBV11-2,CASSLLWGGGTDTQYF,TGTGCCAGCAGCTTACTGTGGGGGGGCGGTACAGATACGCAGTATTTT
19,TRBJ1-1,TRBD1,.,TRBV12-5,CASGLAPKGGQADFTEAFF,TGTGCTAGTGGTTTGGCACCGAAAGGGGGACAGGCAGATTTCACTGAAGCTTTCTTT
16,TRBJ1-5,.,.,TRBV4-1,CASSQDKTLSNQPQHF,TGCGCCAGCAGCCAAGACAAGACCCTAAGCAATCAGCCCCAGCATTTT
12,TRBJ2-1,TRBD2,.,TRBV30,CAWTSGDNEQFF,TGTGCCTGGACTAGCGGTGACAATGAGCAGTTCTTC
10,TRBJ1-5,.,few,TRBV5-6,CASSLNPQHF,TGTGCCAGCAGCCTGAATCCCCAGCATTTT
14,TRBJ2-7,TRBD2,.,TRBV7-2,CASSLGGRLNEQYF,TGTGCCAGCAGCTTAGGCGGGAGACTCAACGAGCAGTACTTC
12,TRBJ1-1,.,.,TRBV5-8,CASSLVGTEAFF,TGTGCCAGCAGCTTGGTTGGCACTGAAGCTTTCTTT
14,TRBJ1-6,TRBD1,.,TRBV7-8,CASSFQQGASPLHF,TGTGCCAGCAGCTTCCAACAGGGGGCTTCACCCCTCCACTTT
14,TRBJ1-6,TRBD1,once,TRBV11-2,CASRRQGEDSPLHF,TGTGCCAGCAGGAGACAGGGAGAGGATTCACCCCTCCACTTT
13,TRBJ2-5,.,.,TRBV6-5,CASRSGVGATQYF,TGTGCCAGCAGAAGTGGGGTGGGGGCGACCCAGTACTTC
14,TRBJ1-1,.,.,TRBV5-6,CASSYGDFWTEAFF,TGTGCCAGCAGCTACGGGGACTTCTGGACTGAAGCTTTCTTT
15,TRBJ2-7,TRBD1,.,TRBV5-1,CASTPTGQGTYEQYF,TGCGCCAGCACCCCTACGGGACAGGGAACCTACGAGCAGTACTTC
14,TRBJ2-7,.,.,TRBV6-5,CASSYGGPTYEQYF,TGTGCCAGCAGTTACGGCGGGCCCACCTACGAGCAGTACTTC
14,TRBJ2-7,.,.,TRBV5-6,CASSFGDRSYEQYF,TGTGCCAGCAGCTTTGGGGACCGATCCTACGAGCAGTACTTC
16,TRBJ2-2,.,.,TRBV5-4,CASSRPDSLNTGELFF,TGTGCCAGCAGCCGACCCGATTCTTTGAACACCGGGGAGCTGTTTTTT
16,TRBJ2-7,TRBD1,.,TRBV7-9,CASSLLEGGQVYEQYF,TGTGCCAGCAGCTTACTTGAAGGCGGACAGGTTTACGAGCAGTACTTC
16,TRBJ1-1,.,.,TRBV5-6,CASSLAPGSMNTEAFF,TGTGCCAGCAGCTTGGCCCCAGGGTCGATGAACACTGAAGCTTTCTTT
16,TRBJ2-3,TRBD2,.,TRBV7-2,CASSLVAGAHTDTQYF,TGTGCCAGCAGCTTAGTTGCGGGAGCCCACACAGATACGCAGTATTTT
16,TRBJ1-2,TRBD1,once,TRBV11-2,CASSLVRDRGRSGYTF,TGTGCCAGCAGCTTAGTCCGGGACAGGGGGCGGAGTGGCTACACCTTC
14,TRBJ2-7,TRBD1,.,TRBV5-8,CASSQGQRSYEQYF,TGTGCCAGCAGCCAGGGACAGCGCTCCTACGAGCAGTACTTC
17,TRBJ2-1,TRBD2,.,TRBV27,CASSLLAASGSDNEQFF,TGTGCCAGCAGTTTATTAGCAGCTAGCGGGAGTGACAATGAGCAGTTCTTC
15,TRBJ2-4,TRBD2,.,TRBV7-4,CASSSQAGGWNIQYF,TGTGCCAGCAGCTCCCAAGCGGGAGGATGGAACATTCAGTACTTC
18,TRBJ2-5,TRBD2,.,TRBV28,CASSSRPRLAAPKETQYF,TGTGCCAGCAGTTCCCGACCGAGACTAGCGGCCCCTAAAGAGACCCAGTACTTC
13,TRBJ1-3,.,.,TRBV5-1,CASSLSPGNTIYF,TGCGCCAGCAGCTTGAGCCCTGGAAACACCATATATTTT
15,TRBJ2-2,.,once,TRBV19,CASSMLGGTAGELFF,TGTGCCAGTAGTATGTTGGGGGGTACGGCCGGGGAGCTGTTTTTT
11,TRBJ2-1,.,.,TRBV2,CASMKREEQFF,TGTGCCAGCATGAAGCGCGAGGAGCAGTTCTTC
16,TRBJ1-6,.,.,TRBV2,CAGREGPLTYNSPLHF,TGTGCCGGTAGGGAGGGGCCTTTAACCTATAATTCACCCCTCCACTTT
11,TRBJ2-3,.,once,TRBV9,CASSDGDTQYF,TGTGCCAGCAGCGACGGAGATACGCAGTATTTT
14,TRBJ1-1,.,few,TRBV6-6,CASSKGSKNTEAFF,TGTGCCAGCAGCAAAGGCAGCAAGAACACTGAAGCTTTCTTT
12,TRBJ2-5,.,.,TRBV28,CASRDLQETQYF,TGTGCCAGCAGGGACCTCCAAGAGACCCAGTACTTC
14,TRBJ1-4,.,.,TRBV4-1,CASSQENRAEKLFF,TGCGCCAGCAGCCAAGAAAACAGGGCTGAAAAACTGTTTTTT
13,TRBJ1-2,.,.,TRBV6-5,CASSYSPGEGYTF,TGTGCCAGCAGTTACTCTCCCGGGGAAGGCTACACCTTC
14,TRBJ2-1,TRBD2,.,TRBV2,CASSESGGDNEQFF,TGTGCCAGCAGTGAATCGGGGGGGGACAATGAGCAGTTCTTC